This TCR beta chain was identified during a study of T-cell reconstitution after alpha-beta-depleted transplantation in children. The TCRbeta library was prepared with unique molecular identifiers. MiXCR, run by TCRdb on the PCR reads, gives a single entry per CDR3 protein. The data show hundreds of thousands of distinct CDR3 sequences, with around 13% seen just once and roughly 2.6% held by the top ten. This clonotype was observed many times. This CDR3 spans 16 amino acids. Germline trimming cut 6 bases from V and 4 bases from J; bases unmatched to any gene: 13. In germline, CDR1 is MNHEY, CDR2 SVGEGT.

V usage is TRBV6-2 or TRBV6-3 and J usage is TRBJ2-3; 7 nucleotides match TRBD2. The TCR comes from a human donor who donated a stem cell graft to a child with acute lymphoblastic leukemia. The specimen was PBMCs from the stem cell graft donor, collected from the stem cell graft. CDR3 in amino acids: CASRLRKGRAADTQYF. In nucleotides, the CDR3 is TGTGCCAGCAGGCTACGAAAGGGGAGGGCAGCAGATACGCAGTATTTT.